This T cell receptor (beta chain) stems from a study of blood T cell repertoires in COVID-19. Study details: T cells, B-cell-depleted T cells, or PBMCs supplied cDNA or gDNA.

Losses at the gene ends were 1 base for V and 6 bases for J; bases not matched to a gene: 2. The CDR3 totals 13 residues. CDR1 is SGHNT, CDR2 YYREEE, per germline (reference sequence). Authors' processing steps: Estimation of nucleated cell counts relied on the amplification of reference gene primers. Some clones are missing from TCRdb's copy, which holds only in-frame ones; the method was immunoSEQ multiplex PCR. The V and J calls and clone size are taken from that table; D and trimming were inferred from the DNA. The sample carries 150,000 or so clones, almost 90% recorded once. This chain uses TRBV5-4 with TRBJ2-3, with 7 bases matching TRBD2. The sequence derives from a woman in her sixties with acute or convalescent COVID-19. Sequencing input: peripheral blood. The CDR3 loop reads CASSLRGGDTQYF. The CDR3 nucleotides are TGTGCCAGCAGCTTGCGGGGAGGGGATACGCAGTATTTT. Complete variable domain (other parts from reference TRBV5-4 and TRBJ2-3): ETGVTQSPTHLIKTRGQQVTLRCSSQSGHNTVSWYQQALGQGPQFIFQYYREEENGRGNFPPRFSGLQFPNYSSELNVNALELDDSALYLCASSLRGGDTQYFGPGTRLTVL.